The 19 T cell receptor beta chains below were found in one sample sequenced in a study of cytomegalovirus exposure and HLA in healthy donors (dated by TCRdb to about 2017). Library construction relied on the immunoSEQ multiplex PCR assay. For the multiplex PCR, a mixture combining 60 forward primers for TCR Vbeta segments and 13 reverse primers for TCR Jbeta segments was used. The immuneACCESS repertoire file appears here via TCRdb, limited to in-frame rearrangements. These files lack a portion of the clones; in checked studies, under half of the deficit traces to unresolved V genes, and the cause of the others is not known. The sample table records over 95,000 clones; about 78% of these occur just once. The ten largest clonotypes hold around 10% of the sample. The sample consisted of PBMCs. The source is a woman between 35 and 50 years old in good health and CMV-seropositive.

The chain recombines TRBV6-1 with TRBJ2-1; 7 bases are a match to TRBD1. The germline V gene encodes CDR1 MNHNS and CDR2 SASEGT. The CDR3 has 15 residues. V lost 5 bases and J lost 0; bases outside the gene matches: 4. CDR3 nucleotides: TGTGCCAGCAGTCAGGACAGGCTCTCCTACAATGAGCAGTTCTTC. Translated: CASSQDRLSYNEQFF.

The chain couples TRBV5-6 to TRBJ2-5; the D is unclear. The CDR3 extends over 12 amino acids. Trimming pared 1 base from V and 9 bases from J, leaving 10 bases between. Per the germline V gene, CDR1 is SGHDT and CDR2 is YYEEEE. The CDR3 here is CASSLNDRAQYF. The CDR3 region has the DNA TGTGCCAGCAGCTTGAATGACCGGGCCCAGTACTTC. The whole variable domain, remainder taken from reference TRBV5-6 and TRBJ2-5, is DAGVTQSPTHLIKTRGQQVTLRCSPKSGHDTVSWYQQALGQGPQFIFQYYEEEERQRGNFPDRFSGHQFPNYSSELNVNALLLGDSALYLCASSLNDRAQYFGPGTRLLVL.

The rearrangement joins TRBV2 to TRBJ1-5, with a tentative D call TRBD1 (6 bases). The germline V and J ends were trimmed by 4 bases and 8 bases, with 15 bases remaining between them. From germline, CDR1 is SNHLY and CDR2 FYNNEI. This CDR3 is 14 amino acids long. The CDR3 DNA sequence: TGTGCCAGCAGTGTTCAGGGGACCTTCGAGCCCCAGCATTTT. Translated, it gives CASSVQGTFEPQHF. The full variable domain, in which reference TRBV2 and TRBJ1-5 provide the parts outside the CDR3, is EPEVTQTPSHQVTQMGQEVILRCVPISNHLYFYWYRQILGQKVEFLVSFYNNEISEKSEIFDDQFSVERPDGSNFTLKIRSTKLEDSAMYFCASSVQGTFEPQHFGDGTRLSIL.

V usage is TRBV29-1 and J usage is TRBJ2-1, with D possibly matching TRBD1 (7 bases). CDR1 is SQVTM and CDR2 is ANQGSEA in the germline V gene. The CDR3 runs to 13 residues. Trimming took off 7 bases at V and 9 bases at J, with 19 bases between the two ends. The CDR3 nucleotides are TGCAGCGCTACGGGACAGTTTAGCGGTGAGCAGTTCTTC. This translates into CSATGQFSGEQFF.

The chain links TRBV15 to TRBJ1-3; D remains ambiguous. Germline values: CDR1 LNHNV, CDR2 YYDKDF (reference sequence). V dropped 4 bases and J dropped 4 bases, with 5 bases sitting between them. This CDR3 contains 12 residues. The CDR3 spells CATSKQGNTIYF. CDR3 DNA: TGTGCCACCAGCAAACAAGGAAACACCATATATTTT.

DNA for the CDR3: TGTGCCAGCAGTTATTCTGCCGGGCCCCGAGGGAACACCATATATTTT. Its translation: CASSYSAGPRGNTIYF. V usage is TRBV6-5 and J usage is TRBJ1-3; D gene uncertain. Germline V CDR1 and CDR2: MNHEY, SVGAGI. CDR3 length equals 16 residues. The germline V and J ends were trimmed by 3 bases and 7 bases, with 19 bases remaining between them.

V and J are TRBV7-9 and TRBJ1-1, with 9 bases fitting TRBD1. This CDR3 spans 15 amino acids. Germline lookup yields CDR1 SEHNR and CDR2 FQNEAQ (reference sequence). J lost 3 bases, V lost 4 bases, and 6 bases had no gene match. The CDR3 DNA sequence: TGTGCCAGCAGCTCCTACAGGGGGCGATACACTGAAGCTTTCTTT. Residues: CASSSYRGRYTEAFF.

V is TRBV7-2 and J is TRBJ2-5; D is unclear. Germline CDR1 reads SGHTA; CDR2 reads FQGNSA. Trimming pared 7 bases from V and 2 bases from J, leaving 14 bases between. The CDR3 is made up of 14 amino acids. Here the CDR3 DNA reads TGTGCCAGCACCTTGTTTTCTAGGCAAGAGACCCAGTACTTC. Residues: CASTLFSRQETQYF. The whole variable domain, remainder taken from reference TRBV7-2 and TRBJ2-5, is GAGVSQSPSNKVTEKGKDVELRCDPISGHTALYWYRQSLGQGLEFLIYFQGNSAPDKSGLPSDRFSAERTGGSVSTLTIQRTQQEDSAVYLCASTLFSRQETQYFGPGTRLLVL.

This rearrangement joins TRBV13 to TRBJ1-2; 8 nucleotides match TRBD1. The CDR3 extends over 14 amino acids. The germline V gene has CDR1 PRHDT and CDR2 FYEKMQ (reference sequence). The junction had 7 bases not matched to a gene; V was cut back by 4 bases and J by 6 bases. DNA of the CDR3: TGTGCCAGCAGCTCCGGCAGGGGGCAGAATGGCTACACCTTC. This sequence encodes CASSSGRGQNGYTF.

This clone was seen a few times. The chain has TRBV27 and TRBJ2-5, with 9 positions matching TRBD1. The CDR3 loop spans 15 amino acids. After removal of 4 bases from V and 3 bases from J, the junction contained 6 bases not matched to a gene. Per germline, CDR1 MNHEY and CDR2 SMNVEV (reference sequence). CDR3 bases: TGTGCCAGCAGTTCACCTGGGACAGGGAAAGAGACCCAGTACTTC. Its protein product is CASSSPGTGKETQYF.

V usage is TRBV5-1 and J usage is TRBJ2-7; D possibly corresponds to TRBD2 (7 bases). CDR1 is SGHRS, CDR2 YFSETQ, per germline. The ends were cut back, 2 bases at V and 3 bases at J, with 18 bases in the middle. CDR3 length: 16 amino acids. The CDR3 sequence is CASSFSRAGAIYEQYF. CDR3 nucleotide sequence: TGCGCCAGCAGCTTTAGTAGGGCGGGGGCCATCTACGAGCAGTACTTC.

V usage is TRBV5-1 and J usage is TRBJ1-4; 8 bases are shared with TRBD1. Germline trimming cut 4 bases from V and 2 bases from J; bases unmatched to any gene: 4. There are 15 residues in the CDR3. Looked up from germline, CDR1 is SGHRS and CDR2 is YFSETQ. In nucleotides, the CDR3 is TGCGCCAGCAGCGGCCAGGGGGCCACTAATGAAAAACTGTTTTTT. This gives the protein CASSGQGATNEKLFF.

The V and J genes are TRBV25-1 and TRBJ1-6, with D uncertain. V was cut by 4 bases and J by 5 bases, with 9 bases left in between. The CDR3 spans 14 residues. The germline gives CDR1 MGHDK, CDR2 SYGVNS. As DNA, the CDR3 is TGTGCCAGCAGTGCGGGAGGGAATAATTCACCCCTCCACTTT. Translated: CASSAGGNNSPLHF.

This clone was observed many times. The CDR3 protein is CASSSVLAGGGETQYF. CDR3 nucleotides: TGCGCCAGCAGTTCCGTACTAGCGGGGGGAGGAGAGACCCAGTACTTC. The chain combines TRBV5-1 with TRBJ2-5, with 12 bases identical to TRBD2. The germline CDR1 and CDR2 sequences are SGHRS and YFSETQ. Trimming took 5 bases from V and 4 from J; bases not matched to a gene: 9. CDR3 size: 16 residues.

The chain is built from TRBV11-2 and TRBJ2-2, with TRBD1 identical over 8 bases. CDR1 and CDR2 from the germline V gene are SGHAT and FQNNGV. Trimming at V came to 6 bases and at J to 9 bases, leaving 3 bases not matched to a gene. This CDR3 has 12 residues. This CDR3 reads CASSPRGRELFF. In DNA, the CDR3 is TGTGCCAGCAGTCCCAGGGGGCGGGAGCTGTTTTTT.

The V and J genes are TRBV15 and TRBJ1-5, with D perhaps TRBD1 (5 bases). Per germline, CDR1 LNHNV and CDR2 YYDKDF (reference sequence). CDR3 size: 14 residues. The V end was cut by 0 bases, the J end by 6 bases, with 9 bases between. The chain's CDR3 is CATSRDQGSQPQHF. The CDR3 DNA reads as TGTGCCACCAGCAGAGATCAGGGATCTCAGCCCCAGCATTTT.

This clone has only one observation. The chain is built from TRBV6-5 and TRBJ1-3; TRBD1 matches at 7 bases. The CDR3 is made up of 15 amino acids. Germline V gene data show CDR1 as MNHEY and CDR2 as SVGAGI. V gave up 4 bases and J gave up 0 bases; unmatched junction bases: 3. The CDR3 reads CASSFDRDSGNTIYF. The CDR3 DNA follows: TGTGCCAGCAGTTTCGACAGGGACTCTGGAAACACCATATATTTT.

CDR3 nucleotides: TGTGCCAGCACCGAGGGGGACAGCTCCTTCTATGGCTACACCTTC. Translated: CASTEGDSSFYGYTF. The V call is TRBV7-9, the J call TRBJ1-2; 7 bases line up with TRBD1. The trim removed 7 bases at V and 4 bases at J, leaving 12 bases unmatched. The CDR3 totals 15 residues. CDR1 and CDR2 from the germline V gene are SEHNR and FQNEAQ (reference sequence).

This clone appeared a single time. The chain recombines TRBV7-2 with TRBJ2-1; 10 nucleotides agree with TRBD2. Losses at the gene ends were 7 bases for V and 5 bases for J; bases not matched to a gene: 11. Germline CDR1 is SGHTA and CDR2 is FQGNSA. The CDR3 contains 16 residues. The CDR3 loop is CASIQYPSGGDNEQFF. The CDR3, as DNA: TGTGCCAGCATCCAATATCCCAGCGGGGGGGACAATGAGCAGTTCTTC.